Shown below are 23 T cell receptor beta chains from a single sample sequenced in a study of Graves' ophthalmopathy and Graves' hyperthyroidism. From RNA, the CDR3 regions of TCR beta chains were amplified and sequenced. The workflow started with a first-round RT-PCR run with HTBI primers and then moved on to a second-round multiplex PCR. TCRdb fed the multiplex PCR reads into MiXCR, producing one record per CDR3 protein. Of around 590,000 distinct CDR3 sequences detected, 35% to 45% appear once; the ten largest clones hold about 4.1%. Sequencing was carried out using peripheral blood or thyroid tissue (not recorded which). The receptors originated from an adult man with Graves' hyperthyroidism.

This clonotype has at least ten counts. This rearrangement joins TRBV24-1 to TRBJ1-2, with 7 bases aligning to TRBD1. CDR3 size: 14 residues. CDR1 KGHDR and CDR2 SFDVKD come from the germline V gene. V lost 2 bases to trimming and J lost 6 bases; unmatched junction nucleotides: 5. CDR3: CATSDYLGQDGYTF. In DNA form, the CDR3 reads TGTGCCACCAGTGATTACCTCGGACAGGATGGCTACACCTTC.

The sample holds many counts of this clonotype. The chain has TRBV7-9 and TRBJ1-2, with unresolved D. This CDR3 region has 15 residues. The germline V gene has CDR1 SEHNR and CDR2 FQNEAQ (reference sequence). Trimming took off 1 base at V and 2 bases at J, with 11 bases between the two ends. This CDR3 is CASSLVVGINYGYTF. In nucleotides, the CDR3 is TGTGCCAGCAGCTTAGTAGTCGGGATCAACTATGGCTACACCTTC.

This clonotype was counted ten times or more. The chain has TRBV24-1 and TRBJ1-1; D remains ambiguous. The V gene lost 3 bases and the J gene lost 2 bases, with 6 bases spanning the gap. The CDR3 contains 13 residues. CDR1 is KGHDR and CDR2 is SFDVKD in the germline V gene. CDR3 coding DNA: TGTGCCACCAGTGATGTGTATAACACTGAAGCTTTCTTT. Its translation is CATSDVYNTEAFF.

This clonotype occurred many times. V and J are TRBV12-3 or TRBV12-4 and TRBJ2-7; TRBD2 agrees at 7 bases. The CDR3 length is 14 residues. V trimming: 2 bases; J trimming: 2 bases; junction bases outside the gene matches: 3. DNA of the CDR3: TGTGCCAGCAGTTTAAGCGGGACCGCCTACGAGCAGTACTTC. It specifies CASSLSGTAYEQYF.

This clonotype occurred a few times. This chain joins TRBV24-1 and TRBJ1-1; a weak D match, TRBD1 (5 bases). V lost 5 bases and J lost 3, with 6 bases in between. The germline V gene has CDR1 KGHDR and CDR2 SFDVKD. This CDR3 is 12 amino acids long. The chain's CDR3 is CATSGGDTEAFF. In DNA form, the CDR3 reads TGTGCCACCAGTGGAGGGGACACTGAAGCTTTCTTT.

This clonotype was seen a few times. The rearrangement uses TRBV30 and TRBJ1-1, with no clear D. The V gene's germline CDR1 is GTSNPN and CDR2 SVGIG (reference sequence). The CDR3 length is 13 residues. Between the trimmed V and J ends, which lost 4 bases and 2 bases, there was a span of 11 bases. The CDR3 reads CAWIGRVNTEAFF. The CDR3 DNA sequence: TGTGCCTGGATAGGCAGAGTTAACACTGAAGCTTTCTTT.

This clonotype came up many times. The chain links TRBV5-8 to TRBJ1-1; D is uncertain. The CDR3 has 16 residues. V shed 1 base and J shed 0 bases, with 13 bases lying between them. Per germline, CDR1 SGHTS and CDR2 YDEGEE. Written as DNA, the CDR3 is TGTGCCAGCAGCTTGAGGCGGACGGCCCTGAACACTGAAGCTTTCTTT. Translated: CASSLRRTALNTEAFF.

At least ten counts were recorded for this clonotype. V usage is TRBV9 and J usage is TRBJ2-7; tentative D call: TRBD2 (7 bases). This CDR3 is built from 14 residues. V was pared by 4 bases and J by 7 bases, with 18 bases between. Germline lookup yields CDR1 SGDLS and CDR2 YYNGEE. The CDR3 here is CASSPIGGPAEQYF. The CDR3, as DNA: TGTGCCAGCAGCCCTATCGGGGGGCCTGCGGAGCAGTACTTC. Full variable domain (missing parts from reference TRBV9 and TRBJ2-7): DSGVTQTPKHLITATGQRVTLRCSPRSGDLSVYWYQQSLDQGLQFLIQYYNGEERAKGNILERFSAQQFPDLHSELNLSSLELGDSALYFCASSPIGGPAEQYFGPGTRLTVT.

The chain carries TRBV7-9 and TRBJ1-6, with 9 positions matching TRBD1. The CDR3 consists of 15 residues. The V gene end was trimmed by 5 bases and the J gene end by 9 bases; junction bases not matched to a gene: 8. Germline V lookup: CDR1 SEHNR, CDR2 FQNEAQ (reference sequence). The CDR3 loop reads CASSDGSGQGSPLHF. CDR3 sequence (DNA): TGTGCCAGCAGCGACGGTTCGGGACAGGGTTCACCCCTCCACTTT.

V and J are TRBV24-1 and TRBJ2-2, with TRBD1 matching 11 bases. In germline, CDR1 is KGHDR, CDR2 SFDVKD. CDR3 size: 15 residues. V lost 11 bases to trimming and J lost 4 bases; unmatched junction nucleotides: 8. DNA of the CDR3: TGTGCCAGCAACGGACAGGGGGCAGGCACCGGGGAGCTGTTTTTT. It yields the protein CASNGQGAGTGELFF.

This clonotype has just one count. This sequence joins TRBV25-1 and TRBJ1-1; D ambiguous. V was clipped by 8 bases and J by 1 base, with 11 bases between them. The CDR3 contains 13 residues. Per the germline V gene, CDR1 is MGHDK and CDR2 is SYGVNS. CDR3 protein: CASAAAGNTEAFF. The CDR3 region has the DNA TGTGCCAGCGCCGCCGCGGGGAACACTGAAGCTTTCTTT.

The table lists this clonotype with many counts. The chain uses TRBV9 and TRBJ2-2; D is uncertain. CDR1 is SGDLS, CDR2 YYNGEE, per germline. The CDR3 spans 12 residues. V shed 0 bases and J shed 7 bases, with 4 bases lying between them. The DNA for the CDR3 is TGTGCCAGCAGCGTAGATCACGGGGAGCTGTTTTTT. This codes for CASSVDHGELFF.

On this clonotype: This may be a read error, as it is one base from a much larger clone. The chain links TRBV5-1 to TRBJ1-4; TRBD1 might be the D (6 bases). The CDR3 sequence is 15 residues long. V was pared by 0 bases and J by 7 bases, with 13 bases between. Germline assignment: CDR1 SGHRS and CDR2 YFSETQ. The CDR3 region has the DNA TGCGCCAGCAGCTTGGCCGTGGGACACCTTGAAAAACTGTTTTTT. Translating gives CASSLAVGHLEKLFF.

The rearrangement uses TRBV25-1 and TRBJ2-5; TRBD1 might be the D (6 bases). Germline V gene data show CDR1 as MGHDK and CDR2 as SYGVNS. The CDR3 totals 17 residues. Trimming removed 4 bases from V and 6 bases from J, with 24 bases in between. CDR3 amino acids: CASSARASGEGQKTQYF. DNA of the CDR3: TGTGCCAGCAGTGCTAGAGCGTCAGGGGAAGGCCAGAAGACCCAGTACTTC.

The gene calls are TRBV7-9 and TRBJ2-2, with TRBD1 matching over 11 bases. Germline values: CDR1 SEHNR, CDR2 FQNEAQ (reference sequence). This CDR3 has 16 amino acids. J gave up 4 bases and V 5 bases, and 6 bases lay outside the gene matches. In DNA form, the CDR3 reads TGTGCCAGCAGCAAGACCGGGACAGGGGGCACCGGGGAGCTGTTTTTT. This translates into CASSKTGTGGTGELFF.

The chain employs TRBV9 and TRBJ1-4, with D perhaps matching TRBD1 (5 bases). Deletions cut 0 bases from V and 8 bases from J, with 14 bases between. Germline CDR1 and CDR2: SGDLS and YYNGEE. The CDR3 is made up of 15 amino acids. The CDR3 spells CASSVEVGAREKLFF. Here the CDR3 DNA reads TGTGCCAGCAGCGTAGAGGTTGGGGCTAGGGAAAAACTGTTTTTT.

The chain has TRBV20-1 and TRBJ1-5; D gene uncertain. The germline gives CDR1 DFQATT, CDR2 SNEGSKA (reference sequence). The V and J ends lost 6 bases and 6 bases respectively, with 12 bases between them. This CDR3 comprises 12 residues. The CDR3 DNA sequence: TGCAGTGCCCCCCTGCGGGGTCAGCCCCAGCATTTT. Amino acid sequence: CSAPLRGQPQHF.

This clonotype has at least ten counts. V is TRBV7-6 and J is TRBJ2-7; tentatively, D is TRBD1 (6 bases). Germline CDR1 is SGHVS and CDR2 is FNYEAQ. V was cut by 2 bases and J by 6 bases, with 11 bases left in between. CDR3 length: 13 amino acids. The CDR3 spells CASSLTPGVEQYF. DNA for the CDR3: TGTGCCAGCAGCTTAACCCCAGGGGTCGAGCAGTACTTC.

This chain links TRBV29-1 with TRBJ1-4; D gene uncertain. CDR1 and CDR2 from the germline V gene are SQVTM and ANQGSEA. With 5 bases removed from V and 0 bases from J, the gap between germline ends came to 7 bases. This CDR3 region has 13 residues. CDR3 amino acids: CSVLRTTNEKLFF. CDR3 coding DNA: TGCAGCGTTCTACGGACAACTAATGAAAAACTGTTTTTT.

This clonotype was seen ten or more times. The rearrangement links TRBV29-1 to TRBJ2-2; no clear D. The CDR3 is 14 residues long. Germline V gene lookup returns CDR1 SQVTM and CDR2 ANQGSEA. Trimming removed 3 bases from V and 6 bases from J, with 14 bases in between. In DNA, the CDR3 is TGCAGCGTTGAGCCAGTCGGAACGCCCGGGGAGCTGTTTTTT. It codes for CSVEPVGTPGELFF.

This chain uses TRBV7-9 with TRBJ1-2; TRBD1 aligns across 7 bases. J was trimmed by 2 bases and V by 6 bases; bases with no gene match: 9. Per germline, CDR1 SEHNR and CDR2 FQNEAQ (reference sequence). The CDR3 has 15 residues. DNA for the CDR3: TGTGCCAGCAGGCCTACAGGGACAGCGAACTATGGCTACACCTTC. This codes for CASRPTGTANYGYTF.

A single count supports this clonotype. This chain connects TRBV7-9 to TRBJ2-5; 11 positions agree with TRBD1. The CDR3 has 15 amino acids. V shed 3 bases and J 5 bases; nucleotides not matched to a gene: 5. The germline V gene encodes CDR1 SEHNR and CDR2 FQNEAQ (reference sequence). CDR3 sequence (DNA): TGTGCCAGCAGCTTCCGGGACAGGGGGACGGAGACCCAGTACTTC. It translates to CASSFRDRGTETQYF.

The rearrangement uses TRBV5-1 and TRBJ2-5; D is unclear. V was pared by 4 bases and J by 5 bases, with 12 bases between. Germline V gives CDR1 SGHRS, CDR2 YFSETQ. The CDR3 consists of 13 residues. In DNA form, the CDR3 reads TGCGCCAGCAGCGTTGAAGAATGGGAGACCCAGTACTTC. Translated, it gives CASSVEEWETQYF.